Described below is a single T cell receptor (beta chain) sequence and its context. Its antigen is still unknown. PCR involved 60 Vbeta and 13 Jbeta primers. Here immunoSEQ multiplex PCR was the method, and the copy in TCRdb shows in-frame clones only, minus some. This sample has 150,000 to 170,000 clones, with 70% to 80% found just once. This entry belongs to a study of cytomegalovirus exposure and HLA in healthy donors. Study-level points and caveats: Specific recognition of CMV antigens was confirmed in vitro for a few chains (all CMV-associated).

V shed 4 bases and J shed 1 base, with 11 bases lying between them. Germline V gene data show CDR1 as ENHRY and CDR2 as SYGVKD. There are 15 residues in the CDR3. The sequencing sample was made of PBMCs. V usage is TRBV10-3 and J usage is TRBJ2-1, with a weak D call TRBD2 (6 bases). This clonotype originated in a man in his thirties or forties in good health and CMV-seropositive. The CDR3 region has the DNA TGTGCCATCAGTGGGTCTAGCGCGTCCTACAATGAGCAGTTCTTC. This encodes CAISGSSASYNEQFF.